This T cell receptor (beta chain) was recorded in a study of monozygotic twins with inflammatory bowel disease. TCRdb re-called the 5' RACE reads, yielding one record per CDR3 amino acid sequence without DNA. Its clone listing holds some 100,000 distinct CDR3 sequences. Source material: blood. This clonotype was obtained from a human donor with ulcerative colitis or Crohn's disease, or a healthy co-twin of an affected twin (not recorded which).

The CDR3 loop reads CASSLGGGDEKLFF. The chain couples TRBV7-6 to TRBJ1-4. The germline CDR1 and CDR2 sequences are SGHVS and FNYEAQ. This CDR3 spans 14 amino acids.